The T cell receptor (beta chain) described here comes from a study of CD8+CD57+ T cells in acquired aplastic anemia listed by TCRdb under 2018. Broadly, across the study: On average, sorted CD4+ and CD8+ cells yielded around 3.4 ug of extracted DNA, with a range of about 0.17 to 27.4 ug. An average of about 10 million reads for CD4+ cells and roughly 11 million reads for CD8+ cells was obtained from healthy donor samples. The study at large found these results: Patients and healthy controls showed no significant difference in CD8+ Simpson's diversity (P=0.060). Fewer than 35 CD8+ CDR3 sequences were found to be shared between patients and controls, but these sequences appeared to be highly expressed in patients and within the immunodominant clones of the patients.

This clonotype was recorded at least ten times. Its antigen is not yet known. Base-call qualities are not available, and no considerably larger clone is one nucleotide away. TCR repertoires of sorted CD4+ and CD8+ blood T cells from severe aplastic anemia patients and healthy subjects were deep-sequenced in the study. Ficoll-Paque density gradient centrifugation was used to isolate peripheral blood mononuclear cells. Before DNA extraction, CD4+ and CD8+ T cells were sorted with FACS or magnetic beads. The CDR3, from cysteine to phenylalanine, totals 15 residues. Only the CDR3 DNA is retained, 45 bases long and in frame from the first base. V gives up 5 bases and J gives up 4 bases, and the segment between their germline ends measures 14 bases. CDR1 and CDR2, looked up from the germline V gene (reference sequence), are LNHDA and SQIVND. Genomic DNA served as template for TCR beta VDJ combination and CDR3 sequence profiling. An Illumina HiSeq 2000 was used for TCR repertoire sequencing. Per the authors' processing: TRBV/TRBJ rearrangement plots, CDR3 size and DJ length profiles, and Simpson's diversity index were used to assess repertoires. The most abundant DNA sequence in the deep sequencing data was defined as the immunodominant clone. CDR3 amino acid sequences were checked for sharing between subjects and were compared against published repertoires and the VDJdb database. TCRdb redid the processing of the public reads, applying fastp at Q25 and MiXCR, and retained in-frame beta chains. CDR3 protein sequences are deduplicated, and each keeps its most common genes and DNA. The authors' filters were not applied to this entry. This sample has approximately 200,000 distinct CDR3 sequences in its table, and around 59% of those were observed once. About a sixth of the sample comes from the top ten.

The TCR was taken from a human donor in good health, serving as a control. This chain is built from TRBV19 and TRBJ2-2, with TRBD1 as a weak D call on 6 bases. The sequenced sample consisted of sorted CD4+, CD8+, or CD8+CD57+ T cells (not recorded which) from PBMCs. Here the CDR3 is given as CASSQNHRVTGELFF. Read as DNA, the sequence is TGTGCCAGTAGTCAAAACCACAGGGTCACCGGGGAGCTGTTTTTT.